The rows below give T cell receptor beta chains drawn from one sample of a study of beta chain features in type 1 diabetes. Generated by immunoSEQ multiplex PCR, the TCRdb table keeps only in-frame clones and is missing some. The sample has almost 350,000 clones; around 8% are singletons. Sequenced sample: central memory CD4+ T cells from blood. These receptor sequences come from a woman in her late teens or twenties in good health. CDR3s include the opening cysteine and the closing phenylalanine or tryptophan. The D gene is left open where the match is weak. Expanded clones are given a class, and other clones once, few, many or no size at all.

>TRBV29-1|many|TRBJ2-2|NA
CSVELGLTGELFF
TGCAGCGTTGAATTGGGGTTAACCGGGGAGCTGTTTTTT
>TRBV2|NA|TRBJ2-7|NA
CASSPSLRTEQYF
TGTGCCAGCAGTCCGTCCCTCAGAACCGAGCAGTACTTC
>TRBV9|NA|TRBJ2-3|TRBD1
CASSVSGPSGTVLITDTQYF
TGTGCCAGCAGCGTAAGTGGCCCCTCGGGGACAGTTCTTATCACAGATACGCAGTATTTT
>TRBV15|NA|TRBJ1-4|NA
CATSRDRWGTVDEKLFF
TGTGCCACCAGCAGAGATCGGTGGGGGACTGTAGATGAAAAACTGTTTTTT
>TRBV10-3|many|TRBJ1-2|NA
CAISGQINYGYTF
TGTGCCATCAGTGGACAGATTAACTATGGCTACACCTTC
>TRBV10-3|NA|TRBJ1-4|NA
CAISELGSLKNGKLFF
TGTGCCATCAGTGAGCTCGGCTCCCTCAAAAATGGAAAACTGTTTTTT
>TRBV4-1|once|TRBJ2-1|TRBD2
CASSQGLAGLNEQFF
TGCGCCAGCAGCCAGGGACTAGCGGGACTCAATGAGCAGTTCTTC
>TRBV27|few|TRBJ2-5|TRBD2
CASRREGPETQYF
TGTGCCAGCAGGCGGGAGGGCCCAGAGACCCAGTACTTC
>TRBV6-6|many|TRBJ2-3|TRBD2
CASSYGQAGAADTQYF
TGTGCCAGCAGTTACGGTCAAGCGGGAGCTGCAGATACGCAGTATTTT
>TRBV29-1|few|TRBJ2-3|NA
CSGRNADTQYF
TGCAGCGGACGGAATGCTGATACGCAGTATTTT
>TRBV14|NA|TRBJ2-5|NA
CASSRSSRQETQYF
TGTGCCAGCAGCCGAAGTAGCCGCCAAGAGACCCAGTACTTC
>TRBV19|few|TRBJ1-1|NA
CASTLGLNTEAFF
TGTGCCAGTACCCTAGGGTTGAACACTGAAGCTTTCTTT
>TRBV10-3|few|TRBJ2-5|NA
CAISDPRTGGEAQYF
TGTGCCATCAGTGACCCCAGGACAGGCGGGGAGGCCCAGTACTTC
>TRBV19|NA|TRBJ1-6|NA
CATSGNRDSPLHF
TGTGCCACCTCCGGGAACCGTGATTCACCCCTCCACTTT
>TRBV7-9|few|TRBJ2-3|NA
CASRAVITDTQYF
TGTGCCAGCAGGGCGGTGATCACAGATACGCAGTATTTT
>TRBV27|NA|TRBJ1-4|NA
CASSTLTSGRANEKLFF
TGTGCCAGCAGTACTCTAACTTCAGGGAGAGCTAATGAAAAACTGTTTTTT
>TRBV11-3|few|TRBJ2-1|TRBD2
CASSLTSGNRDEQFF
TGTGCCAGCAGCTTAACTAGCGGTAACCGTGATGAGCAGTTCTTC
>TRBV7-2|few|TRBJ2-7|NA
CASSLGTEPYEQYF
TGTGCCAGCAGCTTGGGGACGGAACCCTACGAGCAGTACTTC
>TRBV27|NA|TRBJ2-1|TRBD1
CASSLSPGQRYNEQFF
TGTGCCAGCAGTTTATCTCCGGGACAGAGGTACAATGAGCAGTTCTTC
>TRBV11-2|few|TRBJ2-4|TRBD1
CASSWVSVRMKGARNIQHF
TGTGCCAGCAGCTGGGTATCTGTAAGGATGAAGGGGGCGAGAAACATTCAGCACTTC
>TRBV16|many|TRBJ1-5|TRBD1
CASSLIQGAGDQPQHF
TGTGCCAGCAGCCTCATCCAGGGGGCGGGGGATCAGCCCCAGCATTTT
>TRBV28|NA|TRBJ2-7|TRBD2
CASRETGGNYEQYF
TGTGCCAGCAGGGAAACGGGAGGGAACTACGAGCAGTACTTC
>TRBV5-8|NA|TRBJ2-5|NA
CASSLGAAETQYF
TGTGCCAGCAGCTTGGGAGCTGCCGAGACCCAGTACTTC
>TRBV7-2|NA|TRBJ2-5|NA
CASSRGFEETQYF
TGTGCCAGCAGCCGAGGGTTCGAAGAGACCCAGTACTTC
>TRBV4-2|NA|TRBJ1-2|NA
CASSQEQGIGYGYTF
TGTGCCAGCAGCCAAGAGCAGGGAATCGGTTATGGCTACACCTTC
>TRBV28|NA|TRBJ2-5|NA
CASSLSETQYF
TGTGCCAGCAGTTTATCTGAGACCCAGTACTTC
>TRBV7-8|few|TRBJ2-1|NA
CASSLEKRGLFF
TGTGCCAGCAGCTTGGAGAAGCGCGGCCTCTTCTTC
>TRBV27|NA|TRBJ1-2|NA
CASSSLLEAKTTDGYTF
TGTGCCAGCAGTTCCCTGTTGGAGGCGAAAACGACTGATGGCTACACCTTC
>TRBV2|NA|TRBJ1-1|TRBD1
CASTPNGQDLTTGAFF
TGTGCCAGCACGCCGAACGGACAGGACCTTACCACGGGAGCTTTCTTT
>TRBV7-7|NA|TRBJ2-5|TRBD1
CATRNRGFGTQYF
TGTGCTACGAGAAACAGGGGATTTGGGACCCAGTACTTC
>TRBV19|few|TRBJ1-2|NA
CASKAREFSGGYTF
TGTGCCAGTAAGGCCAGGGAATTCTCAGGAGGCTACACCTTC
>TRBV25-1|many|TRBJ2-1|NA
CASSENFYEQFF
TGTGCCAGCAGTGAAAATTTCTATGAGCAGTTCTTC
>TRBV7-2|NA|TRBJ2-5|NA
CASSLSSRETQYF
TGTGCCAGCAGCTTATCCTCGCGAGAGACCCAGTACTTC
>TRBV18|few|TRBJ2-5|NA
CASSPFSGLETQYF
TGTGCCAGCTCACCATTCTCCGGGTTGGAGACCCAGTACTTC
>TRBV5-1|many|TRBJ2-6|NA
CASSLEASGANVLTF
TGCGCCAGCAGCTTGGAGGCCTCTGGGGCCAACGTCCTGACTTTC
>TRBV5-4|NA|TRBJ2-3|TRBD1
CASSFRQGADTQYF
TGTGCCAGCAGCTTTCGCCAGGGGGCAGATACGCAGTATTTT
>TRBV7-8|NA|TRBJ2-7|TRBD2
CASSLGRSGRPYEQYF
TGTGCCAGCAGCTTGGGAAGGAGCGGGAGGCCCTACGAGCAGTACTTC
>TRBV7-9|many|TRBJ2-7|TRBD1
CASSKTGVTDEQYF
TGTGCCAGCAGCAAGACAGGGGTAACCGACGAGCAGTACTTC
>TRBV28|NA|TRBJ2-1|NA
CASLAYGVRANEQFF
TGTGCCAGCTTGGCATATGGGGTTAGGGCCAATGAGCAGTTCTTC
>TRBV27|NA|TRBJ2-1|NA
CASSPTYNEQFF
TGTGCCAGCAGTCCTACCTACAATGAGCAGTTCTTC
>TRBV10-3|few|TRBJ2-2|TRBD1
CAIRLGQDYTGELFF
TGTGCCATCAGGCTTGGACAGGACTACACCGGGGAGCTGTTTTTT
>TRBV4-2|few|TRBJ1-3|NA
CASSQDRGGAVSGNTIYF
TGTGCCAGCAGCCAAGATCGAGGTGGGGCAGTCTCTGGAAACACCATATATTTT
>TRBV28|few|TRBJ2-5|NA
CASSLQAVRTAQYF
TGTGCCAGCAGTTTACAGGCAGTCCGAACTGCCCAGTACTTC
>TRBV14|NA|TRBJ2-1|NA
CASSQSVLWRDWSYNEQFF
TGTGCCAGCAGCCAATCGGTTCTCTGGCGGGACTGGTCCTACAATGAGCAGTTCTTC
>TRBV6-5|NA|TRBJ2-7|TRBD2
CASSYSGLASSEQYF
TGTGCCAGCAGTTACTCGGGACTAGCTTCGTCCGAGCAGTACTTC
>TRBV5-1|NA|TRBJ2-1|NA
CASSLDVVDEQFF
TGCGCCAGCAGCTTGGATGTCGTCGATGAGCAGTTCTTC
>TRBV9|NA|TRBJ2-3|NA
CASSVDPQARDTQYF
TGTGCCAGCAGCGTAGATCCACAGGCTAGAGATACGCAGTATTTT
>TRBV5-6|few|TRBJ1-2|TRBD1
CASRLNRGAVYGYTF
TGTGCCAGCAGACTAAACAGGGGGGCAGTATATGGCTACACCTTC